The source of this TCR beta chain is a study of T cells in Graves' hyperthyroidism and ophthalmopathy. This clonotype was recorded at least ten times. Its antigen is not identified. The study's findings and limits: In simple terms, a model built on 13 V-J features told ophthalmopathy apart from stable hyperthyroidism.

Exclusion criteria comprised uncontrolled infection, other autoimmune disease, pregnancy or lactation. CDR3 size: 14 residues. Trimming left V 2 bases short and J 5 bases short, with 12 bases between. Per the germline V gene, CDR1 is SNHLY and CDR2 is FYNNEI. Using RNA transcripts as the source, TCR beta CDR3 regions were amplified. First-round RT-PCR with HTBI primers amplified the TCR CDR3 region. TCRdb redid the calling of the multiplex PCR reads with MiXCR, one entry per CDR3 protein. The table records hundreds of thousands of distinct CDR3 sequences, about 45% of them present only once. Sequencing was carried out using peripheral blood or thyroid tissue (not recorded which). The receptor was derived from an adult man with Graves' disease, either hyperthyroidism or ophthalmopathy (not recorded which). The chain carries TRBV2 and TRBJ1-2, with D unclear. The CDR3 spells CASSEQGRPYGYTF. CDR3 coding DNA: TGTGCCAGCAGTGAACAAGGACGTCCGTATGGCTACACCTTC.